This is a list of T cell receptor beta chains from one sample in a study of cytomegalovirus exposure and HLA in healthy donors. Here immunoSEQ multiplex PCR was the method, and the copy in TCRdb shows in-frame clones only, minus some. Among roughly 150,000 clones listed, 85% to 90% were seen once. The sample taken for sequencing was PBMCs. Receptors originate from a man aged 18 to 30 in good health and CMV-seropositive. CDR3s include the opening cysteine and the closing phenylalanine or tryptophan. D genes are given only for firm matches. Part of the rows lack a size; the others show once, few, many or a class for expanded clones.

v_gene	j_gene	abundance	d_gene	CDR3nt	CDR3aa
TRBV18	TRBJ2-3	once	TRBD2	TGTGCCAGCTCACTTACTAGCGGGGGTGCGGCCGATACGCAGTATTTT	CASSLTSGGAADTQYF
TRBV6-5	TRBJ1-1	once	NA	TGTGCCAGCAGCTATCGAAAACTAGGATCCACTGAAGCTTTCTTT	CASSYRKLGSTEAFF
TRBV7-2	TRBJ2-3	NA	TRBD2	TGTGCCAGCAGCTTAGGTTTTGGACTAGGCCAGTATTTT	CASSLGFGLGQYF
TRBV23-1	TRBJ1-5	few	TRBD1	TGCGCCAGCAGTCAGCCTTACCGGGACAGGGGTAAACTCAGCAATCAGCCCCAGCATTTT	CASSQPYRDRGKLSNQPQHF
TRBV7-9	TRBJ2-7	NA	NA	TGTGCCAGCAGCTTTAGCCAGGGGCAGCCAGCCTCCTACGAGCAGTACTTC	CASSFSQGQPASYEQYF
TRBV11-2	TRBJ2-5	NA	TRBD2	TGTGCCAGCAGCTTTGCGGGAGACCAAGAGACCCAGTACTTC	CASSFAGDQETQYF
TRBV9	TRBJ2-2	NA	TRBD1	TGTGCCAGCAGCCCGACAGGGGGCTCCGGGGAGCTGTTTTTT	CASSPTGGSGELFF
TRBV15	TRBJ2-3	many	NA	TGTGCCACCAGCACCGGGACACAGAGCACAGATACGCAGTATTTT	CATSTGTQSTDTQYF
TRBV9	TRBJ1-2	NA	TRBD1	TGTGCCAGCAGCACCCCGTATGGCAGGGGGCGCGATGGCTACACCTTC	CASSTPYGRGRDGYTF
TRBV2	TRBJ2-3	NA	NA	TGTGCCAGCAGTGCGGGGAGCACAGATACGCAGTATTTT	CASSAGSTDTQYF
TRBV6-5	TRBJ1-5	NA	NA	TGTGCCAGCAGGCGACAGGATAGCAATCAGCCCCAGCATTTT	CASRRQDSNQPQHF
TRBV4-2	TRBJ2-7	once	NA	TGTGCCAGCAGCTCGCAACCTAATAACCTCGGACAGACCTACGAGCAGTACTTC	CASSSQPNNLGQTYEQYF
TRBV18	TRBJ2-3	NA	TRBD2	TGTGCCAGCTCATACTCGAACTCGATAGCGGGGGCCTTCTATTCCACAGATACGCAGTATTTT	CASSYSNSIAGAFYSTDTQYF
TRBV6-5	TRBJ2-2	NA	TRBD1	TGTGCCAGCAGTTACCAGGGGGCCATTACCGGGGAGCTGTTTTTT	CASSYQGAITGELFF
TRBV10-3	TRBJ2-7	NA	NA	TGTGCCATCGGGCGGAGGGTAAACGTTTACGAGCAGTACTTC	CAIGRRVNVYEQYF
TRBV6-1	TRBJ2-3	once	NA	TGTGCCAGCAGTGAAATAGAAGATACGCAGTATTTT	CASSEIEDTQYF
TRBV27	TRBJ2-5	NA	NA	TGTGCCAGCAGTTTAGGGCGGGGTCGTGAGACCCAGTACTTC	CASSLGRGRETQYF
TRBV7-3	TRBJ2-1	NA	TRBD1	TGTGCCAGCAGCCGACGGACGGACAGGGGGGACCGGGAAGACTACAATGAGCAGTTCTTC	CASSRRTDRGDREDYNEQFF
TRBV2	TRBJ2-3	NA	TRBD1	TGTGCCAGCAGCACCGGGACAGGGAAGTTTTATACGCAGTATTTT	CASSTGTGKFYTQYF
TRBV6-5	TRBJ1-5	NA	TRBD1	TGTGCCAGCAGTACCTACAGGGGAGGTAATCAGCCCCAGCATTTT	CASSTYRGGNQPQHF
TRBV27	TRBJ2-7	NA	TRBD1	TGTGCCAGCAGGGGACAGTCGAGCTCCTACGAGCAGTACTTC	CASRGQSSSYEQYF
TRBV6-1	TRBJ1-5	once	NA	TGTGCCAGCAGTGAAGTCGGGGGAAACAATCAGCCCCAGCATTTT	CASSEVGGNNQPQHF
TRBV7-8	TRBJ2-7	once	NA	TGTGCCAGCAGCTTAGTGACAGGACACTCCTACGAGCAGTACTTC	CASSLVTGHSYEQYF
TRBV5-5	TRBJ2-1	NA	TRBD2	TGTGCCAGCAGCTTGTTAGCTAGCGGGAGCCACAATGAGCAGTTCTTC	CASSLLASGSHNEQFF
TRBV5-8	TRBJ2-2	NA	TRBD2	TGTGCCAGCAGCTTGGGTCTGACGGGAGGTCGGAACGGGGAGCTGTTTTTT	CASSLGLTGGRNGELFF
TRBV7-6	TRBJ1-1	NA	TRBD1	TGTGCCAGCAGCTGGGCCGGGACAGCGAACACTGAAGCTTTCTTT	CASSWAGTANTEAFF
TRBV7-9	TRBJ1-1	NA	TRBD1	TGTGCCAGCACCTCTGGACAGGGAAACACTGAAGCTTTCTTT	CASTSGQGNTEAFF
TRBV5-1	TRBJ2-7	NA	TRBD2	TGCGCCAGCAGCCCGGGACTAGCGGGACCAAACCCCCACCTCGAGCAGTACTTC	CASSPGLAGPNPHLEQYF
TRBV5-4	TRBJ2-3	NA	TRBD2	TGTGCCAGCAGCTTGAACACCCGTAGCGGGAGTACAGATACGCAGTATTTT	CASSLNTRSGSTDTQYF
TRBV18	TRBJ2-5	NA	TRBD2	TGTGCCAGCTCACTAGCGGGCGGGACCCCATCGGAGACCCAGTACTTC	CASSLAGGTPSETQYF
TRBV19	TRBJ2-7	NA	NA	TGTGCCAGTAGTACCTCCCCCCCGGAGGGAACCTACGAGCAGTACTTC	CASSTSPPEGTYEQYF
TRBV7-8	TRBJ1-2	NA	TRBD1	TGTGCCAGCAGCCCCCGACGGGACAGGGGTGGTAGTGGCTACACCTTC	CASSPRRDRGGSGYTF
TRBV5-4	TRBJ2-5	NA	TRBD2	TGTGCCAGCAGCTTGGGGACTAGCGGGGTTGCGGAGACCCAGTACTTC	CASSLGTSGVAETQYF
TRBV6-6	TRBJ2-5	NA	NA	TGTGCCAGCCGGGTTGTTCTGCGCGGTCAAGAGACCCAGTACTTC	CASRVVLRGQETQYF
TRBV9	TRBJ2-3	NA	NA	TGTGCCAGCAGCGTAGACAGGTCCCCAGATACGCAGTATTTT	CASSVDRSPDTQYF
TRBV7-9	TRBJ1-4	NA	NA	TGTGCCAGCAGCGGGTGGCGGACAGCCTCTAATGAAAAACTGTTTTTT	CASSGWRTASNEKLFF
TRBV19	TRBJ1-4	NA	NA	TGTGCCAGTAGTATTAACAGCCAAAATGAAAAACTGTTTTTT	CASSINSQNEKLFF
TRBV5-1	TRBJ2-7	NA	NA	TGCGCCAGCAGCAGACCGGGACATCCCAACACGCACGAGCAGTACTTC	CASSRPGHPNTHEQYF
TRBV14	TRBJ2-7	NA	NA	TGTGCCAGCAGCCAAGATCGAGGCGAGCAGTACTTC	CASSQDRGEQYF
TRBV29-1	TRBJ1-2	once	NA	TGCAGCGTTGACGCAGGGAAGGGGTACACCTTC	CSVDAGKGYTF
TRBV5-4	TRBJ2-7	NA	NA	TGTGCCAGCAGCTTGGGCAGGGCAAACGCCTACGAGCAGTACTTC	CASSLGRANAYEQYF
TRBV6-5	TRBJ2-2	once	NA	TGTGCCAGCAGTTCTACGTCCGGGGAGCTGTTTTTT	CASSSTSGELFF
TRBV27	TRBJ2-3	NA	TRBD2	TGTGCCAGCAGTCCCCAGGGACTAGCAGCGCAGTATTTT	CASSPQGLAAQYF
TRBV30	TRBJ1-5	NA	TRBD1	TGTGCCTGGAGTGATCCGTGGACAGGCAAGAATCAGCCCCAGCATTTT	CAWSDPWTGKNQPQHF
TRBV30	TRBJ1-5	NA	NA	TGTGCCTGGAGTGCCCGGGGGGTCGAACAGCCCCAGCATTTT	CAWSARGVEQPQHF
TRBV5-1	TRBJ2-1	NA	NA	TGCGCCAGCAGCTTGATGGGGGGAAGCTCCTACAATGAGCAGTTCTTC	CASSLMGGSSYNEQFF
TRBV15	TRBJ1-2	NA	NA	TGTGCCACCAGCAGAGGGAGAGAACCGCGGGGCTACACCTTC	CATSRGREPRGYTF
TRBV5-4	TRBJ2-3	NA	NA	TGTGCCAGCAGCCTGGACCCAGGGGAATCAGATACGCAGTATTTT	CASSLDPGESDTQYF
TRBV6-1	TRBJ1-1	NA	TRBD1	TGTGCCAGCAGTCCCGCAGGGGGAAGGGAAGCTTTCTTT	CASSPAGGREAFF